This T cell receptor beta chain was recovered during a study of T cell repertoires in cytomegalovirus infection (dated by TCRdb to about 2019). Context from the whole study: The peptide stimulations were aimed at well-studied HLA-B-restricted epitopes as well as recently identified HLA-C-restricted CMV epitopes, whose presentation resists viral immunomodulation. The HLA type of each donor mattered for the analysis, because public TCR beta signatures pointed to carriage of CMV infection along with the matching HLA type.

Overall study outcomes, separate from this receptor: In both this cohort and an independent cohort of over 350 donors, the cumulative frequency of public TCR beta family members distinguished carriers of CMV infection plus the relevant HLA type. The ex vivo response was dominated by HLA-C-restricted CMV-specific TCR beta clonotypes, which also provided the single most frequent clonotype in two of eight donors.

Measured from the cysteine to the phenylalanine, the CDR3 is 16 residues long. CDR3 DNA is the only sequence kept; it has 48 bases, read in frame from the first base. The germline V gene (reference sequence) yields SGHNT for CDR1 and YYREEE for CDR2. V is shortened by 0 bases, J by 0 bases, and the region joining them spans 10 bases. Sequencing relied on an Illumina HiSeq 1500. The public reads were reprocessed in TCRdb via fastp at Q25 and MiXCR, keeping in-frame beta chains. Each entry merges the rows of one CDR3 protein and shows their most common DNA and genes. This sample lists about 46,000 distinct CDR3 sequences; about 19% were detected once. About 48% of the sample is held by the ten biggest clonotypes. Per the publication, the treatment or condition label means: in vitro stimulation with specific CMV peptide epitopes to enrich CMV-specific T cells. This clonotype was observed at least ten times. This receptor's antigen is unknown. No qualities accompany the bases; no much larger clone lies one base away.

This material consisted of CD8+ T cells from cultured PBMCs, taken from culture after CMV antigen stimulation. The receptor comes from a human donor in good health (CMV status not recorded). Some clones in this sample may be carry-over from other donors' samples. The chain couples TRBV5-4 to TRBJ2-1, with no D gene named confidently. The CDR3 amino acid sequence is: CASSLAGLSSYNEQFF. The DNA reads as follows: TGTGCCAGCAGCTTGGCGGGCTTGAGCTCCTACAATGAGCAGTTCTTC.